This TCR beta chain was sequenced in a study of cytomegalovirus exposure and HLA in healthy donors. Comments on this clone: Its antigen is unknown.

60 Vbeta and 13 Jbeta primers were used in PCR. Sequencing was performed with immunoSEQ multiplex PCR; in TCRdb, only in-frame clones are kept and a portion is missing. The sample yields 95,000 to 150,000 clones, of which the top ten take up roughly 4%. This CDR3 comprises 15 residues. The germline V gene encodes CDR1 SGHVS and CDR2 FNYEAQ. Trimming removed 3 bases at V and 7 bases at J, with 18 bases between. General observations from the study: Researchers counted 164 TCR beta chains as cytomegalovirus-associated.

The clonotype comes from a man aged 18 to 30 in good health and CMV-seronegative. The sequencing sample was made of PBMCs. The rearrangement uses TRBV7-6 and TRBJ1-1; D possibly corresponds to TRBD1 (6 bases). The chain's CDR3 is CASSFSRETGNEAFF. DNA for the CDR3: TGTGCCAGCAGCTTCAGCCGCGAAACAGGGAATGAAGCTTTCTTT.